This T cell receptor beta chain was obtained from a study of T cell responses to AZD1222 COVID-19 vaccine. Study-level findings and limits: Only a handful of individuals given AZD1222 were seropositive at baseline. None of the repertoires were sampled until the peak T cell response had passed. With two AZD1222 doses given, Spike-specific TCR breadth and depth both rose.

The method was immunoSEQ multiplex PCR; TCRdb's version includes in-frame clones alone and lacks a portion of them. The repertoire consists of 100,000 to 150,000 clones, with just over 90% occurring once and the leading ten covering approximately 1.1%. In regard to this clone: The antigen remains undetermined.

Trimming left V 3 bases short and J 1 base short, with 22 bases between. The CDR3 contains 19 residues. Germline V lookup: CDR1 WNHNN, CDR2 SYGVQD (reference sequence). Sequenced material: peripheral blood, taken 28 days after the second AZD1222 dose. The sequence was collected from an adult who received the AZD1222 COVID-19 vaccine. The chain combines TRBV10-1 with TRBJ1-5; D perhaps matches TRBD1 (5 bases). The DNA for the CDR3 is TGCGCCAGCAGTGAAGGGCCCCCAGGGACTGGGCAAAGCAATCAGCCCCAGCATTTT. This translates into CASSEGPPGTGQSNQPQHF.